This T cell receptor (beta chain) appears in the sequencing data of a study of T-cell reconstitution after alpha-beta-depleted transplantation in children. This CDR3 is built from 14 residues. The V gene's germline CDR1 is MGHDK and CDR2 SYGVNS. Trimming removed 1 base from V and 5 bases from J, with 12 bases in between. The study, taken as a whole, reports: Surviving recipient T cells and thymic progenitors underlay high day-60 TCRbeta diversity in some patients. Several hundred expanded graft clones reportedly gave rise to the alpha-beta T cells present about two months after transplant. One year after transplant, T-cell counts and diversity came mostly from newly produced T cells.

This clonotype was observed a handful of times. Antigen: not known. Library preparation (for TCRbeta) was performed with unique molecular identifiers. TCRdb re-called the PCR reads through MiXCR, storing one row per CDR3 protein. The sample shows around 450,000 distinct CDR3 sequences, around 16% of them seen only once. V gene TRBV25-1 combines with J gene TRBJ2-7; D possibly corresponds to TRBD2 (6 bases). This sequence was found in a boy under two years old who had a stem cell transplant for Wiskott-Aldrich syndrome, so the T cells may come from the graft donor. The material was PBMCs, mostly from graft donor cells, obtained 360 days after TCRalphabeta/CD19-depleted stem cell transplant. The CDR3 DNA sequence: TGTGCCAGCAGTGAATCGGGACTGGCACACGAGCAGTACTTC. Translation: CASSESGLAHEQYF.